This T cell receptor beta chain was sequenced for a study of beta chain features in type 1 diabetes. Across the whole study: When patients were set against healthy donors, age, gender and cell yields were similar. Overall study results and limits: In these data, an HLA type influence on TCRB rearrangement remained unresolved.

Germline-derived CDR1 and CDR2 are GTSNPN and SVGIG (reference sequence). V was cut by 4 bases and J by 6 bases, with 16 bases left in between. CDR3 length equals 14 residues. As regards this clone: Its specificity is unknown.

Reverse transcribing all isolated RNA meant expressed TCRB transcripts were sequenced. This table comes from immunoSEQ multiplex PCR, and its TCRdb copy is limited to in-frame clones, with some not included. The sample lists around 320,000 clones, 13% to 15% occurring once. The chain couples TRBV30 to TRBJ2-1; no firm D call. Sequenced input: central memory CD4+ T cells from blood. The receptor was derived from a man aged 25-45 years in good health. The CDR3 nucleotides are TGTGCCTGGAATTCTGCGGAATCGGGCAATGAGCAGTTCTTC. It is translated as CAWNSAESGNEQFF.